This section outlines one T cell receptor beta chain sequence together with its context. Its antigen is undetermined. Runs used v3.0 of the immunoSEQ assay and were done at survey level. Clones were read by immunoSEQ multiplex PCR, and TCRdb kept only the in-frame ones, dropping some. The table includes 48,000 or so clones, around 80% detected once. The data were taken from a study of long-term antiretroviral therapy in people with HIV. The study's findings and limits: Information on adherence to ART, viral resistance or therapy changes was unavailable.

Germline V lookup: CDR1 SGHTA, CDR2 FQGTGA. The CDR3 is made up of 15 amino acids. V lost 10 bases and J 2 bases, leaving 20 bases between the germline ends. The sequence came from a woman between 18 and 30 years old with HIV. V is TRBV7-3 and J is TRBJ1-1; D gene unclear. Specimen: unsorted PBMCs, collected 0.8 years after starting antiretroviral therapy. The CDR3 nucleotides read TGTGCCACGCCCCTGGGCCAGATGGGCAACACTGAAGCTTTCTTT. Protein sequence: CATPLGQMGNTEAFF. Based on the CDR3 plus reference TRBV7-3 and TRBJ1-1, the full variable domain is GAGVSQTPSNKVTEKGKYVELRCDPISGHTALYWYRQSLGQGPEFLIYFQGTGAADDSGLPNDRFFAVRPEGSVSTLKIQRTERGDSAVYLCATPLGQMGNTEAFFGQGTRLTVV.